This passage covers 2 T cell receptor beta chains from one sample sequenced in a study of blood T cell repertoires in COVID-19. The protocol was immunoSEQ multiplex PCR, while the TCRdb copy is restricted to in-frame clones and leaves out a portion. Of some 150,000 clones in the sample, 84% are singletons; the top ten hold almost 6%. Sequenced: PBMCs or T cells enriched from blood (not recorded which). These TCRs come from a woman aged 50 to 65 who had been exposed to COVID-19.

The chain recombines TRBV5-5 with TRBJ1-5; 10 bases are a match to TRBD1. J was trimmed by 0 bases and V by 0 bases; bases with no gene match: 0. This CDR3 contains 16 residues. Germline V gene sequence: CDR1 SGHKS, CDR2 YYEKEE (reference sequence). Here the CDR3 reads CASSLGTGGSNQPQHF. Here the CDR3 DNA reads TGTGCCAGCAGCTTGGGGACAGGGGGTAGCAATCAGCCCCAGCATTTT.

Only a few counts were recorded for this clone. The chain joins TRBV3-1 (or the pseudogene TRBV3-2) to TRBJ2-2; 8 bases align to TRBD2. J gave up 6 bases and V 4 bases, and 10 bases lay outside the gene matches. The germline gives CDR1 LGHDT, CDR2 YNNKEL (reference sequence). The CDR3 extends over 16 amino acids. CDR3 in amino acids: CASSPGGAGVSGELFF. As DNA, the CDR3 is TGTGCCAGCAGCCCCGGTGGAGCGGGAGTGTCCGGGGAGCTGTTTTTT.